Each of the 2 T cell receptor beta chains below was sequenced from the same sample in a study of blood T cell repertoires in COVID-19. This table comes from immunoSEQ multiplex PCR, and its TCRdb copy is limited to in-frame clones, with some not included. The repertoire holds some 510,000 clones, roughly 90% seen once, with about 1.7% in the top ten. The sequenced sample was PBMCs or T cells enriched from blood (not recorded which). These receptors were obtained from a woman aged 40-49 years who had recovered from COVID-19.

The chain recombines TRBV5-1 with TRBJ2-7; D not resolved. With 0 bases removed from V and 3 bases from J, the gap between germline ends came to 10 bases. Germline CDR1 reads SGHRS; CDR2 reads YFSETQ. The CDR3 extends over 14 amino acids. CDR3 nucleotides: TGCGCCAGCAGCTTGGACCCGTCCTACTACGAGCAGTACTTC. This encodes CASSLDPSYYEQYF.

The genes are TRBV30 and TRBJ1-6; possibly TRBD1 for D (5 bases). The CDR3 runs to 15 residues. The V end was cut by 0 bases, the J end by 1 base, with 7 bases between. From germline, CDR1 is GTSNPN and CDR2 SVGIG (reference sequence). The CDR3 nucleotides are TGTGCCTGGAGTGTCGGGGGATCCTATAATTCACCCCTCCACTTT. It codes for CAWSVGGSYNSPLHF. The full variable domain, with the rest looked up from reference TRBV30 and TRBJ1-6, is SQTIHQWPATLVQPVGSPLSLECTVEGTSNPNLYWYRQAAGRGLQLLFYSVGIGQISSEVPQNLSASRPQDRQFILSSKKLLLSDSGFYLCAWSVGGSYNSPLHFGNGTRLTVT.